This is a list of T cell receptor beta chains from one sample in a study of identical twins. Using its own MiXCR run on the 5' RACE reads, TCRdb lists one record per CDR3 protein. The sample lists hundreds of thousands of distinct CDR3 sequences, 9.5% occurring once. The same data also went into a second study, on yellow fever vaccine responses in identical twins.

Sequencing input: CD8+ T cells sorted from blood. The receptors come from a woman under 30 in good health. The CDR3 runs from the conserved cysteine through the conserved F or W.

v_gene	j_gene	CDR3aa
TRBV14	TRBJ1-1	CASSQETGLGITEAFF
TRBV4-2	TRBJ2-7	CASSQYSGGYEQYF
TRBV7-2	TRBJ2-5	CASSLLHGGLQETQYF
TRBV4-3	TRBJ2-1	CASSQDRLAGGIEQFF
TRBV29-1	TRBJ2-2	CSVDEGNTGELFF
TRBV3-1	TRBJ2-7	CASSQDQGLAVSEQYF
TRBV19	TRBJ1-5	CASSIVSMGNQPQHF
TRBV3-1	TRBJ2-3	CASSQDQGLYTDTQYF
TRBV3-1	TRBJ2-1	CASSQALSYNEQFF
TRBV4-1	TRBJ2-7	CASSLTRGYEQYF
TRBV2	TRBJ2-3	CASSEYAYRGTQYF
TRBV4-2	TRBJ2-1	CASSQATSGTYNEQFF